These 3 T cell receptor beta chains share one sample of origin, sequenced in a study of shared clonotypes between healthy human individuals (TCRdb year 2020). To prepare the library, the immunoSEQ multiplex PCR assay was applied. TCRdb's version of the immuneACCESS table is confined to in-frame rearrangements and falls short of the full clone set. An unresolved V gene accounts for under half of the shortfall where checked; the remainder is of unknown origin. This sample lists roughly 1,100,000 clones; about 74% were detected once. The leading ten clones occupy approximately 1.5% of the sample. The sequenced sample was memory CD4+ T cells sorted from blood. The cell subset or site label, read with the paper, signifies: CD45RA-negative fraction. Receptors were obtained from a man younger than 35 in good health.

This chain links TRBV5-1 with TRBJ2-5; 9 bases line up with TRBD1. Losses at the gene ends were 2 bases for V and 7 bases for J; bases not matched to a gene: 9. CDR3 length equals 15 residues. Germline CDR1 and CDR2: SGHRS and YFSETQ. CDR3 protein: CASSLTGGFQTTQYF. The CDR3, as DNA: TGCGCCAGCAGCTTAACAGGGGGCTTCCAGACGACCCAGTACTTC.

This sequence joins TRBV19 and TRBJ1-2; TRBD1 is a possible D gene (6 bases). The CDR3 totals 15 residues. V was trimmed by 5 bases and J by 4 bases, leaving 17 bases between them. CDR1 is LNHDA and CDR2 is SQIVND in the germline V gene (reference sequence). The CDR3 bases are TGTGCCAGTAGTCCGCGGACAGACGTAATCTATGGCTACACCTTC. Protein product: CASSPRTDVIYGYTF.

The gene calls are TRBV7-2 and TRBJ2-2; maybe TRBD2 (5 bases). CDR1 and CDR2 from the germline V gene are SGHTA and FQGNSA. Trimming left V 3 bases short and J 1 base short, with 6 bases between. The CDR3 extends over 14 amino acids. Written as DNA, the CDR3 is TGTGCCAGCAGCTTTGGACTGAACACCGGGGAGCTGTTTTTT. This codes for CASSFGLNTGELFF.